A single sample gave rise to the 29 T cell receptor beta chains below, sequenced in a study of shared clonotypes between healthy human individuals. TCRdb's copy holds only in-frame clones and misses some; the assay was immunoSEQ multiplex PCR. The sample has approximately 350,000 clones, roughly 70% seen once. The sample taken for sequencing was memory CD4+ T cells sorted from blood. Subset indicated: CD45RA-negative fraction. The receptors originated from a man aged 30 to 45 in good health.

This rearrangement joins TRBV28 to TRBJ2-5, with 8 nucleotides matching TRBD1. Germline CDR1 and CDR2: MDHEN and SYDVKM. CDR3 length: 17 residues. The V and J ends lost 3 bases and 6 bases, in that order; junction bases with no gene match: 15. The CDR3 region has the DNA TGTGCCAGCAGTTTTTACGTGCCGGGGCAGGGGGCGCAGACCCAGTACTTC. Its translation: CASSFYVPGQGAQTQYF.

The chain uses TRBV7-9 and TRBJ1-5; D ambiguous. The germline CDR1 and CDR2 sequences are SEHNR and FQNEAQ (reference sequence). This CDR3 region has 15 residues. The germline V and J ends were trimmed by 5 bases and 0 bases, with 11 bases remaining between them. DNA for the CDR3: TGTGCCAGCAGCCCAAAGGGTCATAGCAATCAGCCCCAGCATTTT. Its protein is CASSPKGHSNQPQHF.

The chain joins TRBV7-2 to TRBJ1-1, with no clear D. This CDR3 has 12 amino acids. The ends were cut back, 7 bases at V and 4 bases at J, with 10 bases in the middle. CDR1 and CDR2 (germline): SGHTA, FQGNSA. CDR3 sequence (DNA): TGTGCCAGCATCAGGTTGGGCACTGAAGCTTTCTTT. As protein: CASIRLGTEAFF.

The chain uses TRBV30 and TRBJ2-7, with no clear D. Per the germline V gene, CDR1 is GTSNPN and CDR2 is SVGIG (reference sequence). V dropped 1 base and J dropped 4 bases, with 11 bases sitting between them. The CDR3 is 13 amino acids. CDR3 region: CAWSASPGYEQYF. The CDR3 nucleotides are TGTGCCTGGAGTGCTAGTCCGGGTTACGAGCAGTACTTC. The whole variable domain, remainder taken from reference TRBV30 and TRBJ2-7, is SQTIHQWPATLVQPVGSPLSLECTVEGTSNPNLYWYRQAAGRGLQLLFYSVGIGQISSEVPQNLSASRPQDRQFILSSKKLLLSDSGFYLCAWSASPGYEQYFGPGTRLTVT.

About this clone itself: Since a far larger clone is one base different, this is likely a read error. The CDR3 spells CVSSSGTLGHEQYF. CDR3 in DNA: TGCGTCAGCAGTTCCGGGACTCTGGGCCACGAGCAGTACTTC. This chain links TRBV5-1 with TRBJ2-7; possible D gene TRBD2, 6 bases. Germline CDR1 reads SGHRS; CDR2 reads YFSETQ. The CDR3 sequence is 14 residues long. Variable domain in full (rest from reference TRBV5-1 and TRBJ2-7): KAGVTQTPRYLIKTRGQQVTLSCSPISGHRSVSWYQQTPGQGLQFLFEYFSETQRNKGNFPGRFSGRQFSNSRSEMNVSTLELGDSALYLCVSSSGTLGHEQYFGPGTRLTVT.

This clone was observed once. The chain combines TRBV30 with TRBJ2-4; D perhaps matches TRBD2 (5 bases). Germline CDR1 reads GTSNPN; CDR2 reads SVGIG (reference sequence). The CDR3 loop spans 15 amino acids. V was pared by 4 bases and J by 3 bases, with 16 bases between. The CDR3 here is CAWTGAGNNKNIQYF. CDR3 nucleotide sequence: TGTGCCTGGACCGGCGCGGGCAATAACAAAAACATTCAGTACTTC. Full variable domain (remainder filled in from reference TRBV30 and TRBJ2-4): SQTIHQWPATLVQPVGSPLSLECTVEGTSNPNLYWYRQAAGRGLQLLFYSVGIGQISSEVPQNLSASRPQDRQFILSSKKLLLSDSGFYLCAWTGAGNNKNIQYFGAGTRLSVL.

The gene calls are TRBV4-3 and TRBJ2-3, with 7 nucleotides matching TRBD1. With 1 base clipped from V and 6 bases from J, the junction kept 7 bases outside the gene matches. CDR1 and CDR2 from the germline V gene are LGHNA and YSLEER. The CDR3 is 15 amino acids. DNA for the CDR3: TGCGCCAGCAGCCAAGGGGGACAGCCCCTCGATACGCAGTATTTT. Translated, it gives CASSQGGQPLDTQYF.

The V and J genes are TRBV7-9 and TRBJ2-1; 7 positions match TRBD1. The germline gives CDR1 SEHNR, CDR2 FQNEAQ (reference sequence). Trimming cost V 2 bases and J 5 bases; bases outside gene matches: 3. This CDR3 is built from 14 residues. This CDR3 is CASSLPGQNNEQFF. The CDR3 DNA reads as TGTGCCAGCAGCTTACCGGGACAGAACAATGAGCAGTTCTTC.

CDR3 bases: TGTGCCAGCAGCGTTGGACAACGCACAGATACGCAGTATTTT. Translation: CASSVGQRTDTQYF. V usage is TRBV9 and J usage is TRBJ2-3, with D possibly matching TRBD1 (5 bases). CDR3 size: 14 residues. With 2 bases removed from V and 1 base from J, the gap between germline ends came to 8 bases. Germline V gives CDR1 SGDLS, CDR2 YYNGEE.

The chain links TRBV6-1 to TRBJ1-1, with D unresolved. This CDR3 is 12 amino acids long. The V gene's germline CDR1 is MNHNS and CDR2 SASEGT. Trimming pared 8 bases from V and 0 bases from J, leaving 7 bases between. CDR3 in amino acids: CASRWLNTEAFF. The CDR3 DNA is TGTGCCAGCCGGTGGCTGAACACTGAAGCTTTCTTT.

This chain uses TRBV7-2 with TRBJ2-6; D may be TRBD1 or TRBD2 (5 bases each). CDR1 SGHTA and CDR2 FQGNSA come from the germline V gene. The V gene lost 5 bases and the J gene lost 0 bases, with 14 bases spanning the gap. The CDR3 sequence is 17 residues long. CDR3 protein: CASSPPKGSSGANVLTF. The CDR3 DNA reads as TGTGCCAGCAGCCCCCCTAAGGGGAGCTCTGGGGCCAACGTCCTGACTTTC.

This clone turned up a few times. The same CDR3 can be traced to other DNA sequences in this sample. The rearrangement uses TRBV5-1 and TRBJ2-3; D not resolved. Germline assignment: CDR1 SGHRS and CDR2 YFSETQ. The CDR3 extends over 12 amino acids. The ends were cut back, 1 base at V and 4 bases at J, with 4 bases in the middle. CDR3 DNA sequence: TGCGCCAGCAGCTTGTCGTCAGATACGCAGTATTTT. It codes for CASSLSSDTQYF.

The rearrangement joins TRBV7-7 to TRBJ2-5; TRBD2 agrees at 7 bases. This CDR3 contains 15 residues. From germline, CDR1 is SSHAT and CDR2 FNYEAQ (reference sequence). In nucleotides, the CDR3 is TGTGCTAGCTCCCGGGACTACTCTAGGGGAGAGACCCAGTACTTC. Amino acids: CASSRDYSRGETQYF.

This chain uses TRBV19 with TRBJ2-6, with 8 bases aligning to TRBD1. The CDR3 has 18 amino acids. V was clipped by 1 base and J by 1 base; unmatched bases: 6. Germline CDR1 LNHDA, CDR2 SQIVND (reference sequence). This CDR3 is CASSIVQGAASGANVLTF. In DNA form, the CDR3 reads TGTGCCAGTAGTATAGTTCAGGGGGCGGCTTCTGGGGCCAACGTCCTGACTTTC.

In this sample, this clone turned up many times. This chain uses TRBV19 with TRBJ1-1, with D unresolved. Trimming removed 7 bases from V and 1 base from J, with 16 bases in between. The CDR3 spans 15 residues. Looked up from germline, CDR1 is LNHDA and CDR2 is SQIVND (reference sequence). CDR3 DNA: TGTGCCAGTACTCAAACACCAGACCAGAACACTGAAGCTTTCTTT. This gives the protein CASTQTPDQNTEAFF.

V usage is TRBV5-1 and J usage is TRBJ2-1; 8 positions match TRBD1. Germline V lookup: CDR1 SGHRS, CDR2 YFSETQ. This CDR3 comprises 14 residues. Germline trimming cut 2 bases from V and 4 bases from J; bases unmatched to any gene: 2. CDR3 DNA sequence: TGCGCCAGCAGCTTCGGGACAGGATACAATGAGCAGTTCTTC. Translated: CASSFGTGYNEQFF.

Regarding this clone: The DNA is left out, because the CDR3 cannot be placed on it with certainty; the CDR3 is given as TCRdb lists it. The chain combines TRBV29-1 with TRBJ1-2. Germline CDR1 and CDR2: SQVTM and ANQGSEA. Termini included, the CDR3 measures 12 amino acids. The CDR3 here is CSAFGTWASGSF.

This clone was seen a few times. The chain couples TRBV5-4 to TRBJ2-3, with D possibly TRBD1 on 5 matching bases. Trimming shortened V by 1 base and J by 6 bases, and 9 bases separated the two germline ends. This CDR3 has 13 amino acids. Germline V gives CDR1 SGHNT, CDR2 YYREEE (reference sequence). The CDR3 loop reads CASSLWKGDTQYF. The CDR3 DNA reads TGTGCCAGCAGCTTGTGGAAGGGGGATACGCAGTATTTT.

The chain employs TRBV5-4 and TRBJ2-6; the D is unclear. V was pared by 0 bases and J by 2 bases, with 15 bases between. The CDR3 has 18 amino acids. Germline lookup yields CDR1 SGHNT and CDR2 YYREEE (reference sequence). CDR3 bases: TGTGCCAGCAGCTTGGTGGGCCCAGTGGGCGCTGGGGCCAACGTCCTGACTTTC. This sequence encodes CASSLVGPVGAGANVLTF.

The CDR3 bases are TGTGCCATCGGACAGGGACAAGAGACCCAGTACTTC. The encoded protein is CAIGQGQETQYF. The chain links TRBV10-3 to TRBJ2-5, with 8 bases that match TRBD1. Germline CDR1 and CDR2: ENHRY and SYGVKD. This CDR3 comprises 12 residues. The V gene end was trimmed by 8 bases and the J gene end by 2 bases; junction bases not matched to a gene: 1.

This clone has a handful of counts. This chain links TRBV28 with TRBJ1-5; D is undetermined. Deletions cut 7 bases from V and 6 bases from J, with 13 bases between. The germline CDR1 and CDR2 sequences are MDHEN and SYDVKM. The CDR3 length is 13 residues. The CDR3 loop is CASTTWGPQPQHF. In DNA, the CDR3 is TGTGCCAGCACCACGTGGGGTCCTCAGCCCCAGCATTTT.

This clone was seen at least ten times. V and J are TRBV7-9 and TRBJ2-1, with unresolved D. Per the germline V gene, CDR1 is SEHNR and CDR2 is FQNEAQ (reference sequence). This CDR3 comprises 17 residues. V was clipped by 0 bases and J by 1 base, with 13 bases between them. The CDR3 DNA reads TGTGCCAGCAGCTTAGCGGGTCCGGCGACTTCCTACAATGAGCAGTTCTTC. Its protein product is CASSLAGPATSYNEQFF.

This clone showed up just once. The chain carries TRBV18 and TRBJ2-7; 9 bases are shared with TRBD2. Germline trimming cut 3 bases from V and 3 bases from J; bases unmatched to any gene: 15. The CDR3 consists of 18 residues. Germline V gives CDR1 KGHSH, CDR2 LQKENI. The DNA for the CDR3 is TGTGCCAGCTCACCCTTTAGCGGGAGTACCCCCGCCGACTACGAGCAGTACTTC. This encodes CASSPFSGSTPADYEQYF.

The chain employs TRBV2 and TRBJ2-5; perhaps TRBD1 as D (6 bases). Judging by the DNA end, TRBJ2-7 fits better; the J call may be wrong. The CDR3 spans 12 residues. Germline CDR1 SNHLY, CDR2 FYNNEI. CDR3: CARGTPTYEQYF. In DNA, the CDR3 is TGTGCCAGGGGGACACCTACCTACGAGCAGTACTTC.

The chain has TRBV5-6 and TRBJ2-7, with 9 nucleotides matching TRBD1. Germline values: CDR1 SGHDT, CDR2 YYEEEE. The CDR3 covers 14 residues. With V trimmed by 5 bases and J by 6 bases, 9 bases remained unmatched. The CDR3 loop is CASSPGTGIREQYF. The DNA of the CDR3 is TGTGCCAGCAGTCCCGGGACAGGGATTCGCGAGCAGTACTTC.

The V and J genes are TRBV5-1 and TRBJ2-1, with 10 positions matching TRBD2. Trimming at V came to 4 bases and at J to 7 bases, leaving 11 bases not matched to a gene. Germline V lookup: CDR1 SGHRS, CDR2 YFSETQ. The CDR3 is 16 amino acids. CDR3 DNA sequence: TGCGCCAGCAGCGGGCTAGCGGGAGCTAGCGGAAATGAGCAGTTCTTC. Its translation: CASSGLAGASGNEQFF.

This clone was counted a few times. The rearrangement uses TRBV7-3 and TRBJ2-5; a possible D gene is TRBD1 (6 bases). CDR1 SGHTA and CDR2 FQGTGA come from the germline V gene. CDR3 length: 15 residues. Between the trimmed V and J ends, which lost 2 bases and 1 base, there was a span of 11 bases. The chain's CDR3 is CASSLGGRGQETQYF. The CDR3, as DNA: TGTGCCAGCAGCTTAGGGGGCCGGGGCCAAGAGACCCAGTACTTC. The whole variable domain, filled in from reference TRBV7-3 and TRBJ2-5, reads GAGVSQTPSNKVTEKGKYVELRCDPISGHTALYWYRQSLGQGPEFLIYFQGTGAADDSGLPNDRFFAVRPEGSVSTLKIQRTERGDSAVYLCASSLGGRGQETQYFGPGTRLLVL.

The chain recombines TRBV6-5 with TRBJ2-2; 7 bases align to TRBD2. Germline-derived CDR1 and CDR2 are MNHEY and SVGAGI. CDR3 length equals 16 residues. V lost 2 bases and J lost 1; bases outside the gene matches: 4. The CDR3 coding sequence is TGTGCCAGCAGTTACCCGGCTAGCGGGAACACCGGGGAGCTGTTTTTT. Translation gives CASSYPASGNTGELFF.

The rearrangement joins TRBV7-9 to TRBJ1-1; no clear D. Germline V CDR1 and CDR2: SEHNR, FQNEAQ (reference sequence). Trimming shortened V by 8 bases and J by 8 bases, and 15 bases separated the two germline ends. CDR3 length equals 12 residues. Written as DNA, the CDR3 is TGTGCCAGCGTGAGTATGATAGGCGAAGCTTTCTTT. This encodes CASVSMIGEAFF.